A selection of T cell receptor beta chains follows, all from one sample in a study of blood T cell repertoires in COVID-19. TCRdb's copy holds only in-frame clones and misses some; the assay was immunoSEQ multiplex PCR. The profile covers about 62,000 clones, with around 87% appearing a single time and roughly 1% taken by the ten largest. Material: peripheral blood. These receptors originate from a man in his 70s with acute or convalescent COVID-19. Both conserved end residues are part of each CDR3. The order of the fields is CDR3 protein, CDR3 DNA, V gene, D gene, J gene, clone size. The D gene is left open where the match is weak. The size of a clone is reported for some rows only, either as once, few or many, or as a class for expanded clones.

CASSLIAGGGYEQFF,TGTGCCAGCAGCTTAATCGCGGGAGGTGGTTATGAGCAGTTCTTC,TRBV7-3,TRBD2,TRBJ2-1,few
CASSALGGSTDTQYF,TGTGCCAGTAGTGCCCTAGGGGGTAGCACAGATACGCAGTATTTT,TRBV19,NA,TRBJ2-3,NA
CTSSPGLRTGELFF,TGTACCAGCTCACCAGGGTTGCGGACCGGGGAGCTGTTTTTT,TRBV18,NA,TRBJ2-2,NA
CASSLLASGGSDTQYF,TGCGCCAGCAGCTTGCTGGCTAGCGGGGGTTCAGATACGCAGTATTTT,TRBV5-1,TRBD2,TRBJ2-3,NA
CAYPQGNYGYTF,TGTGCCTACCCACAGGGGAACTATGGCTACACCTTC,TRBV30,TRBD1,TRBJ1-2,NA
CASSLSRAPDTQYF,TGTGCCAGCAGCTTATCTAGAGCGCCAGATACGCAGTATTTT,TRBV7-2,NA,TRBJ2-3,NA
CASSTRTGELLHF,TGTGCCAGCAGTACCCGGACAGGGGAACTCCTCCACTTT,TRBV2,TRBD1,TRBJ1-6,NA
CASSEGQGAYGYTF,TGCGCCAGCAGCGAGGGACAGGGGGCTTATGGCTACACCTTC,TRBV5-1,TRBD1,TRBJ1-2,few
CATSELTVMNTGELFF,TGTGCCACCAGTGAACTGACAGTGATGAACACCGGGGAGCTGTTTTTT,TRBV24-1,NA,TRBJ2-2,once
CASSSPPIQLGAFF,TGTGCCAGCAGCTCCCCACCTATACAACTGGGCGCTTTCTTT,TRBV5-6,NA,TRBJ1-1,NA
CASSSGQGGNEQFF,TGTGCCAGCAGCTCTGGACAGGGAGGGAATGAGCAGTTCTTC,TRBV5-4,NA,TRBJ2-1,NA
CASSREQGLPLHF,TGTGCCAGCAGCCGAGAACAGGGATTACCCCTCCACTTT,TRBV3-1/TRBV3-2,NA,TRBJ1-6,NA
CASSIGLLAGAGDTQYF,TGTGCCAGTAGTATAGGCCTACTAGCGGGAGCTGGAGATACGCAGTATTTT,TRBV19,TRBD2,TRBJ2-3,NA
CASSDSGMGPYNEQFF,TGTGCCAGCAGCGATAGCGGGATGGGCCCCTACAATGAGCAGTTCTTC,TRBV6-2/TRBV6-3,TRBD2,TRBJ2-1,NA
CASSPGGLFTSGANVLTF,TGTGCCAGCAGCCCCGGAGGGCTCTTTACCTCTGGGGCCAACGTCCTGACTTTC,TRBV5-4,NA,TRBJ2-6,NA
CSLRSGEHGYTF,TGCAGCCTCCGATCCGGAGAGCATGGCTACACCTTC,TRBV29-1,NA,TRBJ1-2,NA
CATSSGGATDTQYF,TGCGCCACCTCTAGCGGGGGGGCGACAGATACGCAGTATTTT,TRBV10-1,TRBD2,TRBJ2-3,NA
CASSIREGNQPQHF,TGTGCCAGTAGTATCCGGGAAGGAAATCAGCCCCAGCATTTT,TRBV19,NA,TRBJ1-5,NA
CASSLGADGPQHF,TGTGCCAGCAGCTTGGGGGCAGACGGGCCCCAGCATTTT,TRBV5-4,NA,TRBJ1-5,NA
CASSEYGTYYGSPLHF,TGTGCCAGCAGTGAATACGGGACATACTACGGTTCACCCCTCCACTTT,TRBV25-1,NA,TRBJ1-6,NA
CASSLGGARGSTEAFF,TGTGCCAGCAGCTTGGGTGGGGCCAGGGGATCGACTGAAGCTTTCTTT,TRBV5-4,NA,TRBJ1-1,NA
CASCDSGGAYNEQFF,TGTGCCAGCTGCGATAGCGGGGGGGCCTACAATGAGCAGTTCTTC,TRBV2,TRBD2,TRBJ2-1,NA
CASTGGGVGANVLTF,TGTGCCAGCACAGGGGGTGGCGTTGGGGCCAACGTCCTGACTTTC,TRBV28,TRBD1,TRBJ2-6,NA